This entry describes one T cell receptor beta chain. This entry comes from a study of CD8+ T cells in alopecia areata. It was cDNA, reverse transcribed from extracted RNA, that served as the sequencing template. Here immunoSEQ multiplex PCR was the method, and the copy in TCRdb shows in-frame clones only, minus some. The sample holds 130,000 or so clones, 61% seen once. The CDR3 runs to 15 residues. CDR1 SQVTM and CDR2 ANQGSEA come from the germline V gene. Specified treatment: oral pan-JAK inhibitor, 5-10 mg twice daily. The clonotype comes from a human donor with alopecia areata. This chain connects TRBV29-1 to TRBJ2-1; 8 nucleotides line up with TRBD1. The sample in question was CD4+ T cells sorted from blood, obtained at week 4, from a patient treated with tofacitinib. CDR3 DNA: TGCAGTTCATCCGCTCGGGACAGGCAGTACAATGAGCAGTTCTTC. This encodes CSSSARDRQYNEQFF.